A single sample is the source of the 7 T cell receptor beta chains below, sequenced in a study of OX40 agonist ivuxolimab in advanced cancers. Only in-frame clones appear in the TCRdb table, and some are missing; sequencing was by immunoSEQ multiplex PCR. Among roughly 80,000 clones listed, approximately 91% were seen once. The source material was CD4+ or CD8+ T cells sorted from blood, sampled in a trial of the OX40 agonist ivuxolimab. These receptors came from an adult with an advanced solid tumor such as melanoma, head and neck, liver or kidney cancer.

This sequence joins TRBV11-3 and TRBJ2-1; D is undetermined. The ends were cut back, 3 bases at V and 10 bases at J, with 10 bases in the middle. CDR1 is SGHNT, CDR2 YENEEA, per germline. The CDR3 totals 12 residues. CDR3 protein: CASSFGFGEQFF. The CDR3 coding sequence is TGTGCCAGCAGCTTTGGGTTTGGGGAGCAGTTCTTC.

The chain links TRBV18 to TRBJ1-5; D is unclear. Germline V CDR1 and CDR2: KGHSH, LQKENI. This CDR3 region has 12 residues. V lost 5 bases and J lost 0, with 2 bases in between. CDR3: CASSYSNQPQHF. CDR3 bases: TGTGCCAGCTCATATAGCAATCAGCCCCAGCATTTT.

This chain uses TRBV29-1 with TRBJ1-1, with D perhaps matching TRBD1 (6 bases). CDR3 length: 12 amino acids. Germline V gene lookup returns CDR1 SQVTM and CDR2 ANQGSEA. Trimming pared 7 bases from V and 11 bases from J, leaving 20 bases between. The CDR3 DNA reads as TGCAGCGCCCGTGGGTCCGGGGGCGCGGCTTTCTTT. Translating gives CSARGSGGAAFF. Combining the CDR3 with reference TRBV29-1 and TRBJ1-1 gives the whole variable domain SAVISQKPSRDICQRGTSLTIQCQVDSQVTMMFWYRQQPGQSLTLIATANQGSEATYESGFVIDKFPISRPNLTFSTLTVSNMSPEDSSIYLCSARGSGGAAFFGQGTRLTVV.

The chain combines TRBV30 with TRBJ1-2, with TRBD1 matching over 11 bases. Germline CDR1 is GTSNPN and CDR2 is SVGIG (reference sequence). V shed 1 base, J shed 4 bases, and the junction held 2 bases outside the gene matches. This CDR3 comprises 14 residues. In nucleotides, the CDR3 is TGTGCCTGGAGTGCCGGACAGGGGGCCTATGGCTACACCTTC. Its protein is CAWSAGQGAYGYTF.

The CDR3 nucleotides are TGTGCCAGCAGTCCGCGCGGGGGGCTGGTCAATGAGCAGTTCTTC. Translated: CASSPRGGLVNEQFF. The chain couples TRBV2 to TRBJ2-1; 8 bases line up with TRBD2. J gave up 6 bases and V 5 bases, and 9 bases lay outside the gene matches. The CDR3 consists of 15 residues. The germline CDR1 and CDR2 sequences are SNHLY and FYNNEI. Using reference TRBV2 and TRBJ2-1 for the parts outside the CDR3, the full variable domain is EPEVTQTPSHQVTQMGQEVILRCVPISNHLYFYWYRQILGQKVEFLVSFYNNEISEKSEIFDDQFSVERPDGSNFTLKIRSTKLEDSAMYFCASSPRGGLVNEQFFGPGTRLTVL.

V is TRBV6-1 and J is TRBJ1-3; unclear D gene. From germline, CDR1 is MNHNS and CDR2 SASEGT. The CDR3 extends over 16 amino acids. V lost 1 base and J lost 0, with 10 bases in between. This CDR3 reads CASSEDTDVSGNTIYF. CDR3 DNA sequence: TGTGCCAGCAGTGAAGACACCGACGTCTCTGGAAACACCATATATTTT.

This clone has a single count. The chain uses TRBV5-1 and TRBJ2-3; TRBD2 agrees at 12 bases. The germline gives CDR1 SGHRS, CDR2 YFSETQ. The CDR3 sequence is 16 residues long. The ends lost 4 bases at V and 0 bases at J; junction bases unmatched: 3. CDR3 in amino acids: CASSIGTSGSTDTQYF. Here the CDR3 DNA reads TGCGCCAGCAGCATTGGGACTAGCGGGAGCACAGATACGCAGTATTTT.